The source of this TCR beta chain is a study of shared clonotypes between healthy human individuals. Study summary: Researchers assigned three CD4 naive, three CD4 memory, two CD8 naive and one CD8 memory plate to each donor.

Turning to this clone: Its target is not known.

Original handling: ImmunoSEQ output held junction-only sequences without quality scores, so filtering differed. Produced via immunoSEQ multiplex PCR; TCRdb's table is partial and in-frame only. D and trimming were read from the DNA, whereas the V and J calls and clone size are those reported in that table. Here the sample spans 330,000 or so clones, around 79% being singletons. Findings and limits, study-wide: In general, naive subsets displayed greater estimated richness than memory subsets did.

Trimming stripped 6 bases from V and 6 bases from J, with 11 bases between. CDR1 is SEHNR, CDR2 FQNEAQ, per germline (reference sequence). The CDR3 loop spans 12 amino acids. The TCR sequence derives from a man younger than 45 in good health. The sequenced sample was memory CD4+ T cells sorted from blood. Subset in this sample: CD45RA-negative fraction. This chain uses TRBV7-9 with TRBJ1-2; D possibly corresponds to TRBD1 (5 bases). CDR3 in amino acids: CASRGEGDGYTF. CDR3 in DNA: TGTGCCAGCAGGGGGGAAGGGGATGGCTACACCTTC.